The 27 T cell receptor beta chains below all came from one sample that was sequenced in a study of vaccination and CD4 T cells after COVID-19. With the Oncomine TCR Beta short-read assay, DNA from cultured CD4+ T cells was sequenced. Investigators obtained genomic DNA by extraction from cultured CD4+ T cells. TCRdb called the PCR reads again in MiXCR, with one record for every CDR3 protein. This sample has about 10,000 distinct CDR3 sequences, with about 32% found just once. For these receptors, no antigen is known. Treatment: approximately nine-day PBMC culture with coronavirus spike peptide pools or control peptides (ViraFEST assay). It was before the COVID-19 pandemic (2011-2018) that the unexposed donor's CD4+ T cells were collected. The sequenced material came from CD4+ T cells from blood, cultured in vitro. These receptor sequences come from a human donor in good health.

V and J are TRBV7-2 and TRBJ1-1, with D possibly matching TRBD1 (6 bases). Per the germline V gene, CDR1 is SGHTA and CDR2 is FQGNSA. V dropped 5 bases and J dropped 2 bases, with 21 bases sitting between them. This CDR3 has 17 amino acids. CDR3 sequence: CASSPRRGQTLNTEAFF. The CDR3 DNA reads TGTGCCAGCAGCCCCAGGAGAGGACAGACTCTAAACACTGAAGCTTTCTTT.

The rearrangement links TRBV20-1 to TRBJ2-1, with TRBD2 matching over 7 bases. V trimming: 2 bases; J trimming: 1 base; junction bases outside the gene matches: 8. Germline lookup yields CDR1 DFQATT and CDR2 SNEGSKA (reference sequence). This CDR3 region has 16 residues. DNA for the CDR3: TGCAGTGCTAGAACAAGGCGGGGGACTTCCTACAATGAGCAGTTCTTC. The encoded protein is CSARTRRGTSYNEQFF.

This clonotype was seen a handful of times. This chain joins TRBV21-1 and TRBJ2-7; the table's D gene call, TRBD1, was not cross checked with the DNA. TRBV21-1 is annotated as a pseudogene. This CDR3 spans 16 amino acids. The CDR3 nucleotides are TGTGCCAGCAGCACAAGCAGGGGCGGGATCTCCTACGAGCAGTACTTC. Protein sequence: CASSTSRGGISYEQYF.

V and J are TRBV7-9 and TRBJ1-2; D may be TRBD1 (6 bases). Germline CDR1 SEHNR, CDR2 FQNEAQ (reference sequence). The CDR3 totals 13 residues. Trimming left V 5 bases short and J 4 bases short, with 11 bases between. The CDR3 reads CASSPGTSYGYTF. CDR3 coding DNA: TGTGCCAGCAGCCCCGGGACAAGCTATGGCTACACCTTC.

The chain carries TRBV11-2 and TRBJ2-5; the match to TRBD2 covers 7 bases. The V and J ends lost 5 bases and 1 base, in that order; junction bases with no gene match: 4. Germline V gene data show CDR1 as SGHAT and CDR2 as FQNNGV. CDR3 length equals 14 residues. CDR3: CASSQSGGQETQYF. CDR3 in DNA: TGTGCCAGCAGCCAATCGGGGGGCCAAGAGACCCAGTACTTC.

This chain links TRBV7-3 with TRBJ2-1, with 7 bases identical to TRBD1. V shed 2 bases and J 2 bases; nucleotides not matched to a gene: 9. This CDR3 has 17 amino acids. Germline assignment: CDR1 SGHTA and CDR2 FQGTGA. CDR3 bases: TGTGCCAGCAGCTTAGGGGACAGAATAATCCCCTACAATGAGCAGTTCTTC. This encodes CASSLGDRIIPYNEQFF.

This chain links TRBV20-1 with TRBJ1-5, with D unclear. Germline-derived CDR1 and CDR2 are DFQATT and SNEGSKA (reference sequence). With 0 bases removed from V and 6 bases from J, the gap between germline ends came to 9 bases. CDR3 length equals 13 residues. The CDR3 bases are TGCAGTGCTAGAGAGTCCCCTGGTCAGCCCCAGCATTTT. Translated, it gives CSARESPGQPQHF.

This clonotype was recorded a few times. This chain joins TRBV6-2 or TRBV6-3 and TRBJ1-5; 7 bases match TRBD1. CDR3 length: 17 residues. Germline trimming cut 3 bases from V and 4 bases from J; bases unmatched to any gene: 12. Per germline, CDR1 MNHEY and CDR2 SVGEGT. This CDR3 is CASSYDHRGGGNQPQHF. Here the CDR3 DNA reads TGTGCCAGCAGTTATGATCACAGGGGAGGCGGAAATCAGCCCCAGCATTTT.

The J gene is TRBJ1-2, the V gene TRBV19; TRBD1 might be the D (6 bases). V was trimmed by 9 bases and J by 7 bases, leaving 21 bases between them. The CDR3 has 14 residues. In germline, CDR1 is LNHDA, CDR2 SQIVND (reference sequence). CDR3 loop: CASKTAGTSAGYTF. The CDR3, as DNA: TGTGCCAGCAAAACCGCCGGGACATCGGCTGGCTACACCTTC.

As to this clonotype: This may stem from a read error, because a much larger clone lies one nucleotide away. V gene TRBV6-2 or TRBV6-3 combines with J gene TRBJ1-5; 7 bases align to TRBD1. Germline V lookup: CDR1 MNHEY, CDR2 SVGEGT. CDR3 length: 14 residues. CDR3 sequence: CAGSLRQGGQPQHF. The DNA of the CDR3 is TGTGCCGGCAGTCTCCGACAGGGAGGTCAGCCCCAGCATTTT.

The CDR3 sequence: CASSQPCLKRSNQPQHF. In DNA form, the CDR3 reads TGCGCCAGCAGCCAGCCCTGCCTCAAGCGGAGCAATCAGCCCCAGCATTTT. This chain connects TRBV4-3 to TRBJ1-5; unclear D gene. This CDR3 has 17 amino acids. Deletions cut 3 bases from V and 1 base from J, with 16 bases between. The germline V gene has CDR1 LGHNA and CDR2 YSLEER.

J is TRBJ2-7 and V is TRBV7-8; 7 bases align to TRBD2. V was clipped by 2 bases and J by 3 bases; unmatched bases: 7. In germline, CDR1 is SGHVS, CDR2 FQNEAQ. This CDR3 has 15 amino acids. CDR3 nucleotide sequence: TGTGCCAGCAGCTTATGGGCGGGAGTATTCTACGAGCAGTACTTC. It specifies CASSLWAGVFYEQYF.

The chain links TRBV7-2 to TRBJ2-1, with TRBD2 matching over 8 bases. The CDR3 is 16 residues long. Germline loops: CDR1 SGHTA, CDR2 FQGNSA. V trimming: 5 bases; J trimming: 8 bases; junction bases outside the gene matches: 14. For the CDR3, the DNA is TGTGCCAGCAGCAAGACCCCCAGCGGGAGTTCCCATGAGCAGTTCTTC. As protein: CASSKTPSGSSHEQFF.

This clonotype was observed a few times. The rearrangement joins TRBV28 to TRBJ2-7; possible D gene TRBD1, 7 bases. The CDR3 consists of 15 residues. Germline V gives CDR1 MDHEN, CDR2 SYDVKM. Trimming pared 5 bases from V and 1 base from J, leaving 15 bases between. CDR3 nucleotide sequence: TGTGCCAGCAGTCGGGACAGCGGGTGGTCCTACGAGCAGTACTTC. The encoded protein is CASSRDSGWSYEQYF.

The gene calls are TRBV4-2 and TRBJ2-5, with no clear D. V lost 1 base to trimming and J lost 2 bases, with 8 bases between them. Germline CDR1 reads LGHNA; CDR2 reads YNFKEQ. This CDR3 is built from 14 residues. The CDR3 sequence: CASSQGARQETQYF. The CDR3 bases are TGTGCCAGCAGCCAAGGGGCGCGTCAAGAGACCCAGTACTTC.

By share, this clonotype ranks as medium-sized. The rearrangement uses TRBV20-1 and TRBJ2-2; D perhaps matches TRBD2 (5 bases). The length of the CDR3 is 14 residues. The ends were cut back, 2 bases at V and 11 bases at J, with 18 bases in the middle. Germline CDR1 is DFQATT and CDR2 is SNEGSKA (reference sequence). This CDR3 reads CSARPPYGEVELFF. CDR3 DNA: TGCAGTGCTAGACCCCCGTACGGGGAAGTAGAGCTGTTTTTT.

This CDR3 reads CATSLTGITGELFF. DNA for the CDR3: TGTGCCACCAGCCTGACAGGTATCACCGGGGAGCTGTTTTTT. V and J are TRBV24-1 and TRBJ2-2, with a weak D call TRBD1 (6 bases). The CDR3 runs to 14 residues. V lost 7 bases, J lost 4 bases, and 12 bases lay in between. Looked up from germline, CDR1 is KGHDR and CDR2 is SFDVKD.

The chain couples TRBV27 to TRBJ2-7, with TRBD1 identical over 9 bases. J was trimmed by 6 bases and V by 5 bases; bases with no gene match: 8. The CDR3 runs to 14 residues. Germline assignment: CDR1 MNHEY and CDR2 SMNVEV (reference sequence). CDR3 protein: CASSPLSDRGEQYF. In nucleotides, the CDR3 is TGTGCCAGCAGTCCCTTGTCGGACAGGGGCGAGCAGTACTTC.

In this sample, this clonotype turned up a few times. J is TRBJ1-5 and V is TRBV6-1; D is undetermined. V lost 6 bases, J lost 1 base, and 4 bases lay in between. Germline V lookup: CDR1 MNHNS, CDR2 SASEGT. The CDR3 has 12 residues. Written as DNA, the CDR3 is TGTGCCAGCAGGACAAGCAATCAGCCCCAGCATTTT. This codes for CASRTSNQPQHF.

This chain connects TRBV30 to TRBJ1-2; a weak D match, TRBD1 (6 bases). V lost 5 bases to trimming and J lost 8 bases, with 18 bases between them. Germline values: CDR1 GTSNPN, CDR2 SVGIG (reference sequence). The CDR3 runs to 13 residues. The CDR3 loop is CAWSRGPPTGYTF. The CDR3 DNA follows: TGTGCCTGGTCCAGGGGACCTCCCACGGGCTACACCTTC. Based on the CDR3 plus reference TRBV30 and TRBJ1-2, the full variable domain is SQTIHQWPATLVQPVGSPLSLECTVEGTSNPNLYWYRQAAGRGLQLLFYSVGIGQISSEVPQNLSASRPQDRQFILSSKKLLLSDSGFYLCAWSRGPPTGYTFGSGTRLTVV.

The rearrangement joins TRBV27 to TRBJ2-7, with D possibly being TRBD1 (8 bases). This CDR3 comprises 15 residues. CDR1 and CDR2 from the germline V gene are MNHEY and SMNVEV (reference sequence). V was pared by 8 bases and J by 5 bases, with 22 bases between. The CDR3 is CASLQNRGDYDEQYF. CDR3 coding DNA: TGTGCCAGCTTACAGAACAGGGGGGACTACGACGAGCAGTACTTC.

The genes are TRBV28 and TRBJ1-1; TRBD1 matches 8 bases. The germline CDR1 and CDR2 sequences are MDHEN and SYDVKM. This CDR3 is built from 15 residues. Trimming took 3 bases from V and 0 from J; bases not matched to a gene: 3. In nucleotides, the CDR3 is TGTGCCAGCAGTTTGGCAGGGGGCATGAACACTGAAGCTTTCTTT. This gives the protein CASSLAGGMNTEAFF. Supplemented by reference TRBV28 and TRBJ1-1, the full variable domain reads DVKVTQSSRYLVKRTGEKVFLECVQDMDHENMFWYRQDPGLGLRLIYFSYDVKMKEKGDIPEGYSVSREKKERFSLILESASTNQTSMYLCASSLAGGMNTEAFFGQGTRLTVV.

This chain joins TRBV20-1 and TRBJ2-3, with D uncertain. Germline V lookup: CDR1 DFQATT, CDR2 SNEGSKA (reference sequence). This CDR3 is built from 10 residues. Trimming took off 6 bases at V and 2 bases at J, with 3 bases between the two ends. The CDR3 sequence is CSAHTDTQYF. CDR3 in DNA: TGCAGTGCACACACAGATACGCAGTATTTT.

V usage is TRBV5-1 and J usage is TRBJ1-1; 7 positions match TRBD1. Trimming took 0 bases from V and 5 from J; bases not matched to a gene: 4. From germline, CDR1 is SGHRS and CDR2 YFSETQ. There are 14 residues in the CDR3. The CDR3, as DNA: TGCGCCAGCAGCTTGGGAGGGGGCGGAACTGAAGCTTTCTTT. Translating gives CASSLGGGGTEAFF.

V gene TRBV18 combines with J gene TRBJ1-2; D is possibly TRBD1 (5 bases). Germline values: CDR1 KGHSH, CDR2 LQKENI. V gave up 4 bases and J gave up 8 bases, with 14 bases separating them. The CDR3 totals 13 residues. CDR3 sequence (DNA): TGTGCCAGCTCACGTAGGGACGCCCAGGGCTACACCTTC. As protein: CASSRRDAQGYTF.

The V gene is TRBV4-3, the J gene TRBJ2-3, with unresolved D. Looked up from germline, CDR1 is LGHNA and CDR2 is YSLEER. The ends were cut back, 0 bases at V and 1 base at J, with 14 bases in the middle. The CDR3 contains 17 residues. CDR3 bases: TGCGCCAGCAGCCAAGATTTCTGGGTATCCCGCACAGATACGCAGTATTTT. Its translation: CASSQDFWVSRTDTQYF.

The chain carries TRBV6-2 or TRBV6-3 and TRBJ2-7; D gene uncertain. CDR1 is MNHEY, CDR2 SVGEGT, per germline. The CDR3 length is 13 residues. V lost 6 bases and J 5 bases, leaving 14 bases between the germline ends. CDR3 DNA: TGTGCCAGCAGGTCGAGGATAAAGGACGAGCAGTACTTC. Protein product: CASRSRIKDEQYF.